The 20 T cell receptor beta chains presented below share a single source sample, sequenced in a study of shared clonotypes between healthy human individuals. Profiling relied on immunoSEQ multiplex PCR, and the TCRdb table lists in-frame clones only, not all of them. The data contain some 2.1 million clones, 90% to 95% of them singletons. The specimen sequenced was naive CD4+ T cells sorted from blood. Subset described: CD45RA+ positively selected. The receptors originated from a man younger than 30 in good health.

The rearrangement uses TRBV4-1 and TRBJ2-1; the D is unclear. Germline-derived CDR1 and CDR2 are MGHRA and YSYEKL. V lost 2 bases and J lost 6, with 2 bases in between. The length of the CDR3 is 11 residues. The CDR3 reads CASSQTNEQFF. CDR3 DNA sequence: TGCGCCAGCAGCCAAACCAATGAGCAGTTCTTC.

The chain is built from TRBV6-6 and TRBJ1-1; 8 bases match TRBD1. Germline assignment: CDR1 MNHNY and CDR2 SVGAGI (reference sequence). The CDR3 runs to 13 residues. V was pared by 7 bases and J by 1 base, with 2 bases of the junction left unmatched. CDR3 in DNA: TGTGCCAGCAACACAGGGGGGAACACTGAAGCTTTCTTT. It codes for CASNTGGNTEAFF.

V is TRBV28 and J is TRBJ2-1; weak D call: TRBD2 (6 bases). V lost 3 bases to trimming and J lost 0 bases, with 12 bases between them. Germline CDR1 and CDR2: MDHEN and SYDVKM. The CDR3 spans 16 residues. The CDR3: CASSFARGSSYNEQFF. CDR3 bases: TGTGCCAGCAGTTTCGCGCGGGGTAGCTCCTACAATGAGCAGTTCTTC.

The chain couples TRBV7-9 to TRBJ2-5, with 7 bases identical to TRBD2. This CDR3 has 15 residues. The junction had 3 bases not matched to a gene; V was cut back by 2 bases and J by 0 bases. The germline CDR1 and CDR2 sequences are SEHNR and FQNEAQ (reference sequence). CDR3: CASSLRLADQETQYF. The CDR3 DNA reads TGTGCCAGCAGCTTAAGGCTAGCGGACCAAGAGACCCAGTACTTC.

The table lists this clone with a count of one. The rearrangement uses TRBV27 and TRBJ1-3, with TRBD1 matching over 7 bases. Germline assignment: CDR1 MNHEY and CDR2 SMNVEV (reference sequence). The J segment lost 2 bases and the V segment lost 8 bases, leaving 18 bases of the junction unmatched. The CDR3 extends over 18 amino acids. CDR3 bases: TGTGCCAGCCCCGCCAAGCAGTTTAGACAGGGAACTGGAAACACCATATATTTT. Translation gives CASPAKQFRQGTGNTIYF.

The chain employs TRBV5-1 and TRBJ2-3; D is perhaps TRBD2 (7 bases). CDR1 is SGHRS, CDR2 YFSETQ, per germline. Deletions cut 4 bases from V and 4 bases from J, with 19 bases between. This CDR3 has 16 amino acids. In DNA, the CDR3 is TGCGCCAGCAGCCCTCTTTTGGGGGGGCATTCAGATACGCAGTATTTT. Its translation is CASSPLLGGHSDTQYF.

This chain joins TRBV28 and TRBJ2-3, with 7 bases fitting TRBD2. The germline V gene encodes CDR1 MDHEN and CDR2 SYDVKM. Unmatched junction bases numbered 16, after V lost 10 bases and J lost 6 bases. This CDR3 is built from 15 residues. The CDR3 protein is CATSSAAGDRDTQYF. The CDR3, as DNA: TGTGCCACCTCCTCGGCGGCGGGGGATAGGGATACGCAGTATTTT. The full variable domain, rest sourced from reference TRBV28 and TRBJ2-3, is DVKVTQSSRYLVKRTGEKVFLECVQDMDHENMFWYRQDPGLGLRLIYFSYDVKMKEKGDIPEGYSVSREKKERFSLILESASTNQTSMYLCATSSAAGDRDTQYFGPGTRLTVL.

This clone showed up many times. This rearrangement joins TRBV19 to TRBJ1-2; D unresolved. The V end lost 10 bases, the J end lost 4 bases, and 16 bases lay between the germline ends. Germline CDR1 LNHDA, CDR2 SQIVND (reference sequence). The CDR3 totals 13 residues. The CDR3 sequence: CATSPRPAYGYTF. CDR3 in DNA: TGTGCCACCTCCCCGAGACCGGCCTATGGCTACACCTTC.

The chain recombines TRBV2 with TRBJ1-2, with TRBD1 as a possible D gene (5 bases). From germline, CDR1 is SNHLY and CDR2 FYNNEI. Between the trimmed V and J ends, which lost 2 bases and 7 bases, there was a span of 14 bases. CDR3 size: 14 residues. The CDR3 is CASSEQEGASGYTF. The CDR3 bases are TGTGCCAGCAGTGAACAGGAAGGGGCAAGTGGCTACACCTTC.

This sequence joins TRBV5-1 and TRBJ2-7; tentative D call: TRBD2 (5 bases). The length of the CDR3 is 14 residues. The V gene's germline CDR1 is SGHRS and CDR2 YFSETQ. The V and J ends lost 1 base and 3 bases respectively, with 11 bases between them. This chain's CDR3 is CASSLFGNLYEQYF. In DNA, the CDR3 is TGCGCCAGCAGCTTGTTCGGGAACCTCTACGAGCAGTACTTC.

This clone has only one observation. Other nucleotide sequences in the sample specify the same CDR3. This chain joins TRBV18 and TRBJ2-2; TRBD1 aligns across 9 bases. Germline V gene sequence: CDR1 KGHSH, CDR2 LQKENI. V shed 3 bases, J shed 4 bases, and the junction held 3 bases outside the gene matches. The CDR3 spans 15 residues. CDR3 coding DNA: TGTGCCAGCTCACCGGACAGGGGTAGCACCGGGGAGCTGTTTTTT. This translates into CASSPDRGSTGELFF.

V is TRBV27 and J is TRBJ2-7; D unresolved. The CDR3 sequence is 14 residues long. Germline V gene data show CDR1 as MNHEY and CDR2 as SMNVEV (reference sequence). Trimming shortened V by 3 bases and J by 2 bases, and 11 bases separated the two germline ends. The CDR3 DNA reads as TGTGCCAGCAGTTTCTCCCTGAGGACCTACGAGCAGTACTTC. It yields the protein CASSFSLRTYEQYF.

In nucleotides, the CDR3 is TGCGCCAGCAGCCCGCTTTTCGGGGCTGGGGATAATTCACCCCTCCACTTT. As protein: CASSPLFGAGDNSPLHF. The chain combines TRBV5-1 with TRBJ1-6; a weak D match, TRBD1 (5 bases). With 4 bases removed from V and 5 bases from J, the gap between germline ends came to 19 bases. The CDR3 sequence is 17 residues long. CDR1 SGHRS and CDR2 YFSETQ come from the germline V gene.

The chain has TRBV18 and TRBJ1-2; D is undetermined. V was shortened by 5 bases and J by 8 bases, with 12 bases between the two germline ends. CDR3 length: 12 residues. Germline CDR1 and CDR2: KGHSH and LQKENI. The CDR3 loop is CASSRASGGYTF. The CDR3 coding sequence is TGTGCCAGCTCAAGGGCCTCGGGGGGCTACACCTTC.

The chain has TRBV11-2 and TRBJ2-3; tentatively, D is TRBD1 or TRBD2 (5 bases each). Looked up from germline, CDR1 is SGHAT and CDR2 is FQNNGV. The CDR3 totals 14 residues. Trimming took off 5 bases at V and 5 bases at J, with 14 bases between the two ends. CDR3 sequence reads: CASSPLRDRDTQYF. CDR3 sequence (DNA): TGTGCCAGCAGCCCTCTCCGGGACCGAGATACGCAGTATTTT.

Only one count was recorded for this clone. The chain carries TRBV27 and TRBJ2-1; the match to TRBD2 covers 11 bases. CDR1 and CDR2 (germline): MNHEY, SMNVEV (reference sequence). This CDR3 comprises 17 residues. Trimming took 6 bases from V and 3 from J; bases not matched to a gene: 10. This CDR3 is CASREALAGVLYNEQFF. The DNA for the CDR3 is TGTGCCAGCAGGGAAGCACTAGCGGGGGTTCTCTACAATGAGCAGTTCTTC.

The chain has TRBV7-9 and TRBJ2-2, with a weak D call TRBD2 (5 bases). The germline V gene has CDR1 SEHNR and CDR2 FQNEAQ (reference sequence). Between the trimmed V and J ends, which lost 4 bases and 6 bases, there was a span of 18 bases. The CDR3 extends over 16 amino acids. Here the CDR3 reads CASSSPLGEVAGELFF. Here the CDR3 DNA reads TGTGCCAGCAGCTCCCCTTTGGGAGAGGTAGCCGGGGAGCTGTTTTTT.

This clone was recorded only once. The chain has TRBV11-2 and TRBJ2-2; 7 positions match TRBD2. There are 14 residues in the CDR3. The V and J ends lost 7 bases and 5 bases, in that order; junction bases with no gene match: 7. Germline assignment: CDR1 SGHAT and CDR2 FQNNGV. The CDR3, as DNA: TGTGCCAGCACCCGGGGGGTTCTGACCGGGGAGCTGTTTTTT. This codes for CASTRGVLTGELFF.

This clone was observed a single time. This CDR3 is CASSRGFNTEAFF. The CDR3 DNA reads as TGTGCCAGCAGCAGGGGGTTTAACACTGAAGCTTTCTTT. This rearrangement joins TRBV6-5 to TRBJ1-1, with 7 nucleotides matching TRBD1. The CDR3 spans 13 residues. Trimming removed 6 bases from V and 2 bases from J; junction bases left unmatched: 3. CDR1 MNHEY and CDR2 SVGAGI come from the germline V gene.

With regard to this clone: This sample includes further DNA sequences coding for the same CDR3. The genes are TRBV9 and TRBJ1-5; D is unresolved. The germline CDR1 and CDR2 sequences are SGDLS and YYNGEE. The CDR3 is made up of 14 amino acids. The V gene lost 0 bases and the J gene lost 2 bases, with 6 bases spanning the gap. CDR3 sequence: CASSVGEGNQPQHF. DNA of the CDR3: TGTGCCAGCAGCGTAGGCGAGGGCAATCAGCCCCAGCATTTT.